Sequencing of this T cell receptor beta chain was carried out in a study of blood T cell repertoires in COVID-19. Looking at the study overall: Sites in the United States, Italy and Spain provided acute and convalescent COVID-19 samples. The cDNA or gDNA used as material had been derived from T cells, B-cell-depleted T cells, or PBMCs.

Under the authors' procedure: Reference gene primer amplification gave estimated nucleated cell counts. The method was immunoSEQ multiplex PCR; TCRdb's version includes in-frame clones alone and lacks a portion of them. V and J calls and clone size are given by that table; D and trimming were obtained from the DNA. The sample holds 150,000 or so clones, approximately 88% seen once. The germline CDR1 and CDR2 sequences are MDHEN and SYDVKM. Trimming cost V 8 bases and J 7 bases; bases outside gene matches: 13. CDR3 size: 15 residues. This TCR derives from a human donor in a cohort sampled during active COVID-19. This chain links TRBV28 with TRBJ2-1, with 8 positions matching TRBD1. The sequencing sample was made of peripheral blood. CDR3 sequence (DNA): TGTGCCAGCGGGACCTCATGGACAGGGTGGAATGAGCAGTTCTTC. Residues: CASGTSWTGWNEQFF.